A selection of T cell receptor beta chains follows, all from one sample in a study of shared clonotypes between healthy human individuals. Sequencing used immunoSEQ multiplex PCR; TCRdb keeps in-frame clones, though not all of them. The sample consists of millions of clones, 85% to 95% of them appearing once. The sequencing input was naive CD8+ T cells sorted from blood. The receptors were sampled from a man aged 18 to 29 in good health. Both conserved end residues are part of each CDR3. Fields, in order: J gene, D gene, clone size, V gene, CDR3 DNA, CDR3 protein. A D gene is named only where the DNA matches it firmly. Expanded clones are given a class, and other clones once, few, many or no size at all.

J: TRBJ1-2
D: -
size: -
V: TRBV27
DNA: TGTGCCAGCAGCCCGTCTGGGGCAACTTTCTATGGCTACACCTTC
CDR3: CASSPSGATFYGYTF

J: TRBJ1-1
D: -
size: -
V: TRBV4-1
DNA: TGCGCCAGCAGCCCGGATAGGGGGTCCTTGAACACTGAAGCTTTCTTT
CDR3: CASSPDRGSLNTEAFF

J: TRBJ1-1
D: -
size: -
V: TRBV5-1
DNA: TGCGCCAGCAGCTACCAAGGGAAAGCTTTCTTT
CDR3: CASSYQGKAFF

J: TRBJ2-7
D: -
size: -
V: TRBV6-5
DNA: TGTGCCAGCAATCCAGCGTCGAGCTCCTACGAGCAGTACTTC
CDR3: CASNPASSSYEQYF

J: TRBJ2-1
D: -
size: -
V: TRBV5-6
DNA: TGTGCCAGCAGCTTAGGAGACCTCGAGCAGTTCTTC
CDR3: CASSLGDLEQFF

J: TRBJ2-7
D: -
size: once
V: TRBV6-5
DNA: TGTGCCAGCAGTTACTCGAAAGGCTCCTACGAGCAGTACTTC
CDR3: CASSYSKGSYEQYF

J: TRBJ2-5
D: -
size: -
V: TRBV5-1
DNA: TGCGCCAGCAGCCTACACGCGCAAGAGACCCAGTACTTC
CDR3: CASSLHAQETQYF

J: TRBJ2-7
D: TRBD1
size: -
V: TRBV4-2
DNA: TGTGCCAGCAGCCAAGACCCGGGACAGGTCTACGAGCAGTACTTC
CDR3: CASSQDPGQVYEQYF

J: TRBJ1-1
D: TRBD1
size: -
V: TRBV7-9
DNA: TGTGCCAGCAGCCGTACGACAGGGTTCACTGAAGCTTTCTTT
CDR3: CASSRTTGFTEAFF

J: TRBJ2-3
D: TRBD2
size: -
V: TRBV30
DNA: TGTGCGTGGACGGCGGGGGGGGTTAGCACAGATACGCAGTATTTT
CDR3: CAWTAGGVSTDTQYF

J: TRBJ1-2
D: TRBD1
size: -
V: TRBV27
DNA: TGTGCCAGTAACCCGGACAGGGGCGCGGGCTATGGCTACACCTTC
CDR3: CASNPDRGAGYGYTF

J: TRBJ1-1
D: -
size: -
V: TRBV5-8
DNA: TGTGCCAGCAGCGGAAGGGGTGGGAACACTGAAGCTTTCTTT
CDR3: CASSGRGGNTEAFF

J: TRBJ1-2
D: -
size: -
V: TRBV6-1
DNA: TGTGCCAGCAGTGAAGCAGGAGGGGCCTATGGCTACACCTTC
CDR3: CASSEAGGAYGYTF

J: TRBJ1-5
D: -
size: -
V: TRBV28
DNA: TGTGCCAGCAGACAACTCCAGGGAGGCAATCAGCCCCAGCATTTT
CDR3: CASRQLQGGNQPQHF

J: TRBJ2-1
D: TRBD2
size: -
V: TRBV13
DNA: TGTGCCAGCAGCTGGGGACTAGCGGGAGACAATGAGCAGTTCTTC
CDR3: CASSWGLAGDNEQFF

J: TRBJ2-7
D: -
size: -
V: TRBV6-1
DNA: TGTGCCAGCAGTGAAGCCGGCAGGGGGACTTCCTACGAGCAGTACTTC
CDR3: CASSEAGRGTSYEQYF

J: TRBJ2-7
D: TRBD1
size: once
V: TRBV7-9
DNA: TGTGCCAGCAGCGTCGTGGGACAGGGGGCTTACGAGCAGTACTTC
CDR3: CASSVVGQGAYEQYF

J: TRBJ2-7
D: -
size: -
V: TRBV13
DNA: TGTGCCAGCAGCTCCTCCTACTACGAGCAGTACTTC
CDR3: CASSSSYYEQYF

J: TRBJ2-5
D: TRBD2
size: -
V: TRBV7-9
DNA: TGTGCCAGCAGCTTAGTTGGAGCGGGACAAGAGACCCAGTACTTC
CDR3: CASSLVGAGQETQYF